This TCR beta chain was identified in a study of glioma-infiltrating T cells after dendritic cell vaccination. Worth noting for this clone: Its antigen remains unknown.

Input was 2 to 2.5 ug genomic DNA, or all available if less. Profiling relied on immunoSEQ multiplex PCR, and the TCRdb table lists in-frame clones only, not all of them. The sample shows over 70,000 clones, approximately 80% of them seen only once. This CDR3 has 14 residues. The V gene's germline CDR1 is SNHLY and CDR2 FYNNEI. With 7 bases removed from V and 1 base from J, the gap between germline ends came to 13 bases. Selection required adequate fresh-frozen tumor tissue plus more than two years' survival data. Study outcomes and limitations: Longer survival after dendritic cell vaccination followed higher pretreatment TIL content.

The receptor was isolated from a human donor with glioblastoma. The rearrangement links TRBV2 to TRBJ2-5, with D possibly TRBD1 on 6 matching bases. The source material was blood, sampled before dendritic cell vaccination. CDR3 sequence (DNA): TGTGCCAGCAAGGCAGGGGCAAGCCAAGAGACCCAGTACTTC. Translation: CASKAGASQETQYF.